What follows describes a single T cell receptor beta chain. These data are taken from a study of T cell responses to AZD1222 COVID-19 vaccine. Study-level information: Analyses pooled second doses at about 4 or about 12 weeks.

Measured with immunoSEQ multiplex PCR; TCRdb has only the in-frame clones, and not every one. The repertoire consists of around 180,000 clones, with just over 90% occurring once and the leading ten covering approximately 2.8%. Germline V gives CDR1 LGHDT, CDR2 YNNKEL (reference sequence). Trimming shortened V by 2 bases and J by 4 bases, and 11 bases separated the two germline ends. The CDR3 consists of 14 residues. Sequencing was performed on peripheral blood, taken on day 0 of AZD1222 vaccination. The chain uses TRBV3-1 (or the pseudogene TRBV3-2) and TRBJ1-2; D gene uncertain. This TCR derives from an adult in good health. This CDR3 is CASSQRGKFYGYTF. The DNA of the CDR3 is TGTGCCAGCAGCCAACGCGGCAAGTTCTATGGCTACACCTTC.